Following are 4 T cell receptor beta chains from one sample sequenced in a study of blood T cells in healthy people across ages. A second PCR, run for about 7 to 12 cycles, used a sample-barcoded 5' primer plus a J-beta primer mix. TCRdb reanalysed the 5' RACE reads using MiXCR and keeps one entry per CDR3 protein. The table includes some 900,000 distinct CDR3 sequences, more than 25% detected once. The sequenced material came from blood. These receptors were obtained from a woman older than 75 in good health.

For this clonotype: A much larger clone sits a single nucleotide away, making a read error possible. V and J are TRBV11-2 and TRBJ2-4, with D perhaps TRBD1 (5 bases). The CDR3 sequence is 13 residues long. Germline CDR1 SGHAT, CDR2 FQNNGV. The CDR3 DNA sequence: TGTGCCGGCAGCTTAGTTGTGGGGCACATTCAGTACTTC. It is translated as CAGSLVVGHIQYF.

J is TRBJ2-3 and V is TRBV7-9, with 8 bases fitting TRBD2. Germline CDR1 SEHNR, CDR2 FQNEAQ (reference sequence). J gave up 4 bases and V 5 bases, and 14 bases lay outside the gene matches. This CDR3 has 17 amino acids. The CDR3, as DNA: TGTGCCAGCAGCGCGGTAGGCCCGGGACTAGTTGCAGATACGCAGTATTTT. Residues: CASSAVGPGLVADTQYF.

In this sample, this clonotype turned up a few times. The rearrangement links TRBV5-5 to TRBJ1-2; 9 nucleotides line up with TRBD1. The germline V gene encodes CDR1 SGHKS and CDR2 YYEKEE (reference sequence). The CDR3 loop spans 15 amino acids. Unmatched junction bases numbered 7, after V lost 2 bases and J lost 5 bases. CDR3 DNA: TGTGCCAGCAGCTTCCAAGGGACAGGGACATATGGCTACACCTTC. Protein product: CASSFQGTGTYGYTF. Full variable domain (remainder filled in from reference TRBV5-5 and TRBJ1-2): DAGVTQSPTHLIKTRGQQVTLRCSPISGHKSVSWYQQVLGQGPQFIFQYYEKEERGRGNFPDRFSARQFPNYSSELNVNALLLGDSALYLCASSFQGTGTYGYTFGSGTRLTVV.

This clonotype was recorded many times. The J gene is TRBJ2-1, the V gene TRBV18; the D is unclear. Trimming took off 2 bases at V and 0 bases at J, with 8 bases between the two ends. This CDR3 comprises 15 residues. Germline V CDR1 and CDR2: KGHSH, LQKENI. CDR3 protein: CASSPMGNSYNEQFF. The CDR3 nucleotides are TGTGCCAGCTCACCAATGGGTAACTCCTACAATGAGCAGTTCTTC.